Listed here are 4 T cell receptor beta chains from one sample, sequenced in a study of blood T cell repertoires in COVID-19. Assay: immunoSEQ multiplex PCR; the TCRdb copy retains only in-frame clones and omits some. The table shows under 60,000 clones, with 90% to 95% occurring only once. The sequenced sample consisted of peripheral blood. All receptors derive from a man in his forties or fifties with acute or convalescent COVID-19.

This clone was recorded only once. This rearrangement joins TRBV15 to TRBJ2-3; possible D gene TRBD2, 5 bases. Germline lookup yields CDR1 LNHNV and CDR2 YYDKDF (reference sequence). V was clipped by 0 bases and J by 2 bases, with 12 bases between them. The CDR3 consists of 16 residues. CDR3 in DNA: TGTGCCACCAGCAGAGATCTCCAGCGGTTCACAGATACGCAGTATTTT. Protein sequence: CATSRDLQRFTDTQYF.

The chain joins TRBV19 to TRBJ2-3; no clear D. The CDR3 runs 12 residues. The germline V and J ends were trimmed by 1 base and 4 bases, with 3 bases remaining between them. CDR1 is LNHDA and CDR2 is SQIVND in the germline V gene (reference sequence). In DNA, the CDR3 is TGTGCCAGTAGTATAGCAGCAGATACGCAGTATTTT. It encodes CASSIAADTQYF.

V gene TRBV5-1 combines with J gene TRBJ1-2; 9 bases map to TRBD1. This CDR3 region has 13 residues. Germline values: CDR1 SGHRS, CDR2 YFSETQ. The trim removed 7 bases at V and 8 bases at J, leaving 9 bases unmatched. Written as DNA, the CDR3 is TGCGCCAGCGGACAGGGGAATGAAGAAGGCTACACCTTC. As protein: CASGQGNEEGYTF.

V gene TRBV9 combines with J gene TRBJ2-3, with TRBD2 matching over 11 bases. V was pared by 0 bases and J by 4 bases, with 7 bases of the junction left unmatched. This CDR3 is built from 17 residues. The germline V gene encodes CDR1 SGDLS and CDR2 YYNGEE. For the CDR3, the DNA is TGTGCCAGCAGCGTAGGTTCTAGCGGGAGGTTGGCAGATACGCAGTATTTT. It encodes CASSVGSSGRLADTQYF. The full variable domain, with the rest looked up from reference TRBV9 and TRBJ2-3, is DSGVTQTPKHLITATGQRVTLRCSPRSGDLSVYWYQQSLDQGLQFLIQYYNGEERAKGNILERFSAQQFPDLHSELNLSSLELGDSALYFCASSVGSSGRLADTQYFGPGTRLTVL.